This T cell receptor beta chain was recovered during a study of technical replicates of blood from four donors. Clones were sequenced by immunoSEQ multiplex PCR, and TCRdb holds only the in-frame ones, with some missing. The repertoire consists of tens of thousands of clones, with 75% to 95% occurring once and the leading ten covering approximately 0.4%. This CDR3 is built from 16 residues. V was trimmed by 7 bases and J by 5 bases, leaving 23 bases between them. The germline CDR1 and CDR2 sequences are ENHRY and SYGVKD. The TCR comes from a human donor in good health. Some clones in this sample may be carry-over from other donors' samples. This chain links TRBV10-3 with TRBJ2-5; D possibly corresponds to TRBD1 (7 bases). Sequencing used T cells isolated from PBMCs. CDR3 sequence (DNA): TGTGCCATCACCGAAAACCCGGCAGGGGGGAGCGAGACCCAGTACTTC. Translation: CAITENPAGGSETQYF.